This T cell receptor (beta chain) was obtained from a study of a mutant IDH1 vaccine in newly diagnosed glioma. Looking at the study overall: Vaccinations were initiated 4-6 weeks following radiotherapy alone, or were given together with temozolomide cycles. Antecedent treatment encompassed radiotherapy, temozolomide, or their combination; the majority received both. The study, taken as a whole, reports: Across multiple MHC alleles, 93.3% of patients had vaccine-induced responses.

Time point noted: week 11, during vaccination. Each dose delivered 300 ug of mutant IDH1 20-mer peptide subcutaneously with imiquimod. Measured with immunoSEQ multiplex PCR; TCRdb has only the in-frame clones, and not every one. The sample consists of some 26,000 clones, approximately 70% of them appearing once. In its sample, this clone ranks as large. Its specificity is not known. V lost 6 bases to trimming and J lost 1 base; unmatched junction nucleotides: 6. This CDR3 contains 15 residues. The germline gives CDR1 MDHEN, CDR2 SYDVKM. Sample: peripheral blood mononuclear cells (PBMCs), taken from a glioma patient whose treatment included an IDH1 peptide vaccine. This receptor was taken from a man aged 18 to 29 with glioma. Some clones in this sample may be carry-over from other donors' samples. The genes are TRBV28 and TRBJ2-7, with 10 bases matching TRBD2. CDR3 DNA: TGTGCCAGCAGGTCCGGGACTAGCGCTTCCTACGAGCAGTACTTC. It specifies CASRSGTSASYEQYF. The full variable domain, with the rest looked up from reference TRBV28 and TRBJ2-7, is DVKVTQSSRYLVKRTGEKVFLECVQDMDHENMFWYRQDPGLGLRLIYFSYDVKMKEKGDIPEGYSVSREKKERFSLILESASTNQTSMYLCASRSGTSASYEQYFGPGTRLTVT.